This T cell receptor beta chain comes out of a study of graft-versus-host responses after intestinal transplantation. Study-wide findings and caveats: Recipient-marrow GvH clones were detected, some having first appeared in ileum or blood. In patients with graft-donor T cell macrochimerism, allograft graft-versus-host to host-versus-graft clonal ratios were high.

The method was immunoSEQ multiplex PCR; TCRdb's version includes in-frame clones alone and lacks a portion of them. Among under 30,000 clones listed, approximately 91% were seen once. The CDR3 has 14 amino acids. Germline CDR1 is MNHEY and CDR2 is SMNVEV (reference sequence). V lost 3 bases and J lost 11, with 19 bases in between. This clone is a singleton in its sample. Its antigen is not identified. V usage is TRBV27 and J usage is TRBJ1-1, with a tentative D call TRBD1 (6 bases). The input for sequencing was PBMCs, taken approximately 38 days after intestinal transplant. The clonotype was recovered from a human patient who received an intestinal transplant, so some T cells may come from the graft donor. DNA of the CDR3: TGTGCCAGCAGTTTCAGGGGTCAGCCCTACGAGGCTTTCTTT. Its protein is CASSFRGQPYEAFF.